This T cell receptor (beta chain) was sequenced in a study of blood T cells in healthy people across ages. Points from the study as a whole: The long-lived group displayed more naive CD4+ cells, plus higher diversity, than the aged donors did. Shifts in expanded clonotypes may have been confounded by donor CMV status, which was unknown.

Using a J-beta primer mix together with a sample-barcoded 5' primer, a second PCR was run for roughly 6 to 12 cycles. Every cDNA was tagged by a template-switch adaptor with 12 random nucleotides. One entry per CDR3 protein, called by TCRdb with MiXCR from the 5' RACE reads. This table holds about 680,000 distinct CDR3 sequences, around 45% found once. Per the germline V gene, CDR1 is WSHSY and CDR2 is SAAADI. V was pared by 0 bases and J by 8 bases, with 10 bases of the junction left unmatched. This CDR3 has 16 amino acids. Those donating, healthy Caucasian individuals from Russia, were aged 6 to 90. For this clonotype: Its antigen is unknown.

The chain uses TRBV10-2 and TRBJ2-1; 7 nucleotides match TRBD1. The origin of this receptor is a woman aged 60 to 75 in good health. The sequenced material came from blood. In DNA form, the CDR3 reads TGCGCCAGCAGTGAGTCCTTGACAGGGTTTATCGATGAGCAGTTCTTC. This translates into CASSESLTGFIDEQFF.